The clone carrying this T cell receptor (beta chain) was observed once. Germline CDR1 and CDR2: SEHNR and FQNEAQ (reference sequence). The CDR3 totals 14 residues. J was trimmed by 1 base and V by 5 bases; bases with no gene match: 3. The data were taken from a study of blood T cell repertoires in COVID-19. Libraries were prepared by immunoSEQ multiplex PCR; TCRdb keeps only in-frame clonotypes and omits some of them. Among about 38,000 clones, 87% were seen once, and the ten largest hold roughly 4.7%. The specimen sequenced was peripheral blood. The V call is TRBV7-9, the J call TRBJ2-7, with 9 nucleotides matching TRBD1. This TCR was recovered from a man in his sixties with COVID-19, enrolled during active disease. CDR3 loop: CASSPGTGSYEQYF. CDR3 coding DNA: TGTGCCAGCAGCCCCGGGACAGGGTCCTACGAGCAGTACTTC.